This T cell receptor beta chain was retrieved from a study of regulatory dendritic cells for organ transplantation. The CDR3 runs 13 residues. In germline, CDR1 is SGHTA, CDR2 FQGNSA. Trimming stripped 6 bases from V and 8 bases from J, with 16 bases between. TCRdb's copy holds only in-frame clones and misses some; the assay was immunoSEQ multiplex PCR. The top ten clones hold 2.2% of a sample with 25,000 to 35,000 clones, over 75% of them seen once. Findings of the study overall: Mature dendritic cells appeared to drive more memory CD8+ clonal expansion than regulatory ones.

A word on this clone: Its antigen is unidentified. Other nucleotide sequences in the sample specify the same CDR3.

This chain connects TRBV7-2 to TRBJ1-2, with a possible D match to TRBD1 (6 bases). Sequenced material: memory CD4+ T cells from blood. Noted subset: CD45RO+ memory T cells. The clonotype was recovered from a human donor in good health. The CDR3 nucleotides are TGTGCCAGCAGACGACGGGAGGGGGGGGGCTACACCTTC. Translation: CASRRREGGGYTF.